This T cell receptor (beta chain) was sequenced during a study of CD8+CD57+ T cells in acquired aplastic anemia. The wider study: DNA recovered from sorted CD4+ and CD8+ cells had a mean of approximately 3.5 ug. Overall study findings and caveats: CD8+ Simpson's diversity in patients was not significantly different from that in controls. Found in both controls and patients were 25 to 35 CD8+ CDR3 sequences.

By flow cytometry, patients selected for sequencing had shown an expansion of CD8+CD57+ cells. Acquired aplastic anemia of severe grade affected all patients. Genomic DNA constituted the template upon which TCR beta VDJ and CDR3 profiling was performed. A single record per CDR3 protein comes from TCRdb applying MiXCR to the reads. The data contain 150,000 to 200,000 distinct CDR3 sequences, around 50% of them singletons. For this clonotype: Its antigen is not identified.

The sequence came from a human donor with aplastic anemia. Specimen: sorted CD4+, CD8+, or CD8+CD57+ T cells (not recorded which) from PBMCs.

The CDR3 nucleotides are TGTGCCAGCAGCTTGCGTACGAACTATGGCTACACCTTC. Translation: CASSLRTNYGYTF. The rearrangement uses TRBV5-4 and TRBJ1-2; no reliable D call. The germline V and J ends were trimmed by 1 base and 2 bases, with 6 bases remaining between them. CDR1 is SGHNT and CDR2 is YYREEE in the germline V gene (reference sequence). The CDR3 loop spans 13 amino acids. The full variable domain, in which reference TRBV5-4 and TRBJ1-2 provide the parts outside the CDR3, is ETGVTQSPTHLIKTRGQQVTLRCSSQSGHNTVSWYQQALGQGPQFIFQYYREEENGRGNFPPRFSGLQFPNYSSELNVNALELDDSALYLCASSLRTNYGYTFGSGTRLTVV.